Given below is one T cell receptor (beta chain) in context. This CDR3 is built from 13 residues. Germline V gives CDR1 MNHEY, CDR2 SVGAGI. V lost 2 bases and J 6 bases, leaving 10 bases between the germline ends. The data originate from a study of control samples from healthy donors and cancer patients. Sequenced by immunoSEQ multiplex PCR; TCRdb stores in-frame clones only, minus some. The table records roughly 220,000 clones, roughly 94% of them present only once. The V call is TRBV6-5, the J call TRBJ1-2, with D tentatively TRBD1 (5 bases). The sequenced sample consisted of blood. This TCR was sampled from a man aged 50-60 years in good health. The CDR3 protein is CASSYAQGHGYTF. In DNA form, the CDR3 reads TGTGCCAGCAGTTACGCGCAGGGCCATGGCTACACCTTC.